The 19 T cell receptor beta chains listed next were all sequenced from one sample in a study of T cell clones after liver transplantation. The repertoire was sequenced with immunoSEQ multiplex PCR; TCRdb's copy has only in-frame clones and lacks some. This sample yields some 120,000 clones, of which around nine tenths are seen a single time; roughly 0.8% belongs to the top ten. Source: CD4+ T cells from blood, taken 12 months after liver transplant. These receptors originate from a human patient who received a liver transplant. Some T cells may originate from the graft donor.

The V and J genes are TRBV21-1 and TRBJ1-1. TRBV21-1 is a documented pseudogene. The CDR3 has 14 residues. The CDR3 nucleotides read TGTGCCAGCAGCACAAGGGAACGGAAGGGGGGAGCTTTCTTT. As protein: CASSTRERKGGAFF.

The chain employs TRBV5-4 and TRBJ2-7, with D possibly TRBD1 on 6 matching bases. CDR1 and CDR2 (germline): SGHNT, YYREEE (reference sequence). The CDR3 is made up of 13 amino acids. Trimming took 4 bases from V and 5 from J, leaving 13 bases between them. This CDR3 reads CASSPDSIDEQYF. The CDR3 DNA is TGTGCCAGCAGCCCGGACAGTATCGACGAGCAGTACTTC.

The chain recombines TRBV6-1 with TRBJ2-3, with D unresolved. The germline V gene has CDR1 MNHNS and CDR2 SASEGT. V was cut by 3 bases and J by 2 bases, with 9 bases left in between. CDR3 length equals 14 residues. In nucleotides, the CDR3 is TGTGCCAGCAGTGACCCAGCCATCACAGATACGCAGTATTTT. This codes for CASSDPAITDTQYF.

In its sample, this clone was seen once. The CDR3 nucleotides read TGTGCCAGCAGTGCCCCGGGGAGCGGGAGTTGGAACGAGCAGTACTTC. Translated: CASSAPGSGSWNEQYF. The V call is TRBV28, the J call TRBJ2-7; 8 bases line up with TRBD2. The CDR3 has 16 residues. Germline loops: CDR1 MDHEN, CDR2 SYDVKM. Trimming took 5 bases from V and 5 from J; bases not matched to a gene: 14.

This rearrangement joins TRBV27 to TRBJ2-3; D perhaps matches TRBD2 (6 bases). This CDR3 spans 13 amino acids. Germline loops: CDR1 MNHEY, CDR2 SMNVEV (reference sequence). V lost 8 bases, J lost 4 bases, and 13 bases lay in between. The chain's CDR3 is CASAGRGPDTQYF. The CDR3 DNA reads as TGTGCCAGCGCCGGGAGAGGGCCAGATACGCAGTATTTT.

The rearrangement uses TRBV5-1 and TRBJ1-2, with TRBD1 as a possible D gene (5 bases). V lost 0 bases and J 6 bases, leaving 12 bases between the germline ends. Germline values: CDR1 SGHRS, CDR2 YFSETQ. CDR3 size: 14 residues. The CDR3 DNA reads TGCGCCAGCAGCTTGGGTGTCGGGGCCAATGGCTACACCTTC. This codes for CASSLGVGANGYTF.

The gene calls are TRBV9 and TRBJ2-3, with TRBD2 matching 8 bases. The CDR3 extends over 16 amino acids. The junction had 7 bases not matched to a gene; V was cut back by 0 bases and J by 4 bases. Looked up from germline, CDR1 is SGDLS and CDR2 is YYNGEE. The CDR3 is CASSVATGGTSDTQYF. DNA of the CDR3: TGTGCCAGCAGCGTAGCGACGGGAGGGACTTCAGATACGCAGTATTTT. Complete variable domain (other parts from reference TRBV9 and TRBJ2-3): DSGVTQTPKHLITATGQRVTLRCSPRSGDLSVYWYQQSLDQGLQFLIQYYNGEERAKGNILERFSAQQFPDLHSELNLSSLELGDSALYFCASSVATGGTSDTQYFGPGTRLTVL.

The V call is TRBV19, the J call TRBJ2-1; tentative D call: TRBD2 (6 bases). Per germline, CDR1 LNHDA and CDR2 SQIVND (reference sequence). The V and J ends lost 5 bases and 7 bases respectively, with 18 bases between them. The CDR3 is 15 residues long. DNA of the CDR3: TGTGCCAGTAGTCAGATCGGACTACGAAGTAATGAGCAGTTCTTC. It is translated as CASSQIGLRSNEQFF.

A note on this clone: In the same sample, other DNA sequences code for this CDR3. V and J are TRBV9 and TRBJ2-1, with TRBD2 matching 8 bases. The CDR3 is made up of 17 amino acids. Losses at the gene ends were 4 bases for V and 0 bases for J; bases not matched to a gene: 9. Germline-derived CDR1 and CDR2 are SGDLS and YYNGEE. The DNA of the CDR3 is TGTGCCAGCAGCCCCCTCGGGGGGGGGTCCTCCTACAATGAGCAGTTCTTC. Protein product: CASSPLGGGSSYNEQFF.

The CDR3 nucleotides read TGTGCCACCAGCAGTCCCGGACACAGTGAAAAACTGTTTTTT. Encoded protein: CATSSPGHSEKLFF. V and J are TRBV15 and TRBJ1-4; the D gene is possibly TRBD1 (5 bases). The V end was cut by 3 bases, the J end by 7 bases, with 12 bases between. The CDR3 runs 14 residues. The germline V gene has CDR1 LNHNV and CDR2 YYDKDF (reference sequence). Full variable domain (remainder filled in from reference TRBV15 and TRBJ1-4): DAMVIQNPRYQVTQFGKPVTLSCSQTLNHNVMYWYQQKSSQAPKLLFHYYDKDFNNEADTPDNFQSRRPNTSFCFLDIRSPGLGDTAMYLCATSSPGHSEKLFFGSGTQLSVL.

The V and J genes are TRBV6-5 and TRBJ2-2; D remains unclear. V was cut by 6 bases and J by 3 bases, with 5 bases left in between. In germline, CDR1 is MNHEY, CDR2 SVGAGI. The CDR3 has 12 residues. CDR3 sequence reads: CASSGYTGELFF. The CDR3, as DNA: TGTGCCAGCAGCGGGTACACCGGGGAGCTGTTTTTT.

The V gene is TRBV4-2, the J gene TRBJ1-5; TRBD1 agrees at 8 bases. V lost 0 bases and J lost 4; bases outside the gene matches: 5. Germline-derived CDR1 and CDR2 are LGHNA and YNFKEQ. The CDR3 spans 16 residues. The CDR3 coding sequence is TGTGCCAGCAGCCAAGATAGTAGGACAGGGAATCAGCCCCAGCATTTT. As protein: CASSQDSRTGNQPQHF.

V gene TRBV6-5 combines with J gene TRBJ2-1; 9 positions match TRBD1. This CDR3 has 13 residues. Germline CDR1 and CDR2: MNHEY and SVGAGI. V shed 7 bases, J shed 5 bases, and the junction held 3 bases outside the gene matches. The CDR3 region is CASMGQGHNEQFF. As DNA, the CDR3 is TGTGCCAGCATGGGACAGGGCCACAATGAGCAGTTCTTC.

V and J are TRBV7-8 and TRBJ2-7; perhaps TRBD2 as D (6 bases). V was cut by 1 base and J by 3 bases, with 13 bases left in between. In germline, CDR1 is SGHVS, CDR2 FQNEAQ. This CDR3 comprises 15 residues. The CDR3 spells CASSLVAGLHYEQYF. The CDR3 region has the DNA TGTGCCAGCAGCTTAGTTGCGGGGCTTCACTACGAGCAGTACTTC.

The rearrangement links TRBV25-1 to TRBJ2-2, with 7 nucleotides matching TRBD1. This CDR3 comprises 14 residues. V dropped 5 bases and J dropped 5; count of bases not matched to a gene: 5. Per germline, CDR1 MGHDK and CDR2 SYGVNS. In DNA, the CDR3 is TGTGCCAGCAGTTTAGGGGGCGGGACCGGGGAGCTGTTTTTT. Translation gives CASSLGGGTGELFF. Complete variable domain (other parts from reference TRBV25-1 and TRBJ2-2): EADIYQTPRYLVIGTGKKITLECSQTMGHDKMYWYQQDPGMELHLIHYSYGVNSTEKGDLSSESTVSRIRTEHFPLTLESARPSHTSQYLCASSLGGGTGELFFGEGSRLTVL.

This rearrangement joins TRBV11-1 to TRBJ1-1, with 8 bases aligning to TRBD1. This CDR3 region has 17 residues. With 6 bases clipped from V and 1 base from J, the junction kept 13 bases outside the gene matches. Germline V CDR1 and CDR2: SGHAT, FQDESV (reference sequence). CDR3: CASRQRRTGLTNTEAFF. The CDR3 DNA reads as TGTGCCAGCAGGCAAAGAAGGACAGGGTTGACGAACACTGAAGCTTTCTTT.

The sample holds one count of this clone. This sequence joins TRBV4-1 and TRBJ1-2; D is unresolved. Germline assignment: CDR1 MGHRA and CDR2 YSYEKL. CDR3 length: 18 amino acids. V lost 0 bases and J lost 6, with 23 bases in between. The chain's CDR3 is CASSQDSKQSMAINGYTF. DNA for the CDR3: TGCGCCAGCAGCCAAGATAGTAAACAGTCTATGGCTATAAATGGCTACACCTTC.

The chain employs TRBV2 and TRBJ1-5, with 8 bases identical to TRBD1. Trimming removed 5 bases from V and 6 bases from J; junction bases left unmatched: 15. Germline lookup yields CDR1 SNHLY and CDR2 FYNNEI. This CDR3 is 17 amino acids long. The CDR3 is CASSLRQGRTEGQPQHF. CDR3 coding DNA: TGTGCCAGCAGTCTAAGACAGGGGCGAACGGAGGGTCAGCCCCAGCATTTT.

V and J are TRBV12-5 and TRBJ1-5; D uncertain. Germline V gene lookup returns CDR1 LGHNT and CDR2 FRNRAP. V was clipped by 3 bases and J by 3 bases, with 6 bases between them. CDR3 length: 13 amino acids. This CDR3 reads CASGFGDNQPQHF. The CDR3 DNA sequence: TGTGCTAGTGGTTTCGGGGACAATCAGCCCCAGCATTTT.